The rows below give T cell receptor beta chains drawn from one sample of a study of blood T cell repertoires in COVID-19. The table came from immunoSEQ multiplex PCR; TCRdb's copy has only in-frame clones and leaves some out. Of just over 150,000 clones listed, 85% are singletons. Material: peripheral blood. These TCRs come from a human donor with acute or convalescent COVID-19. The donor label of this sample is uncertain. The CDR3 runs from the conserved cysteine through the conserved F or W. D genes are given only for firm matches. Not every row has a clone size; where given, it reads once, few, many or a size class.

CDR3: CASSDRLNSPLHF
DNA: TGTGCCAGCAGCGACAGACTTAATTCACCCCTCCACTTT
D: .
size: .
J: TRBJ1-6
V: TRBV2

CDR3: CASSIEVGGAYATNEKLFF
DNA: TGTGCCAGTAGTATAGAAGTTGGGGGGGCGTACGCAACTAATGAAAAACTGTTTTTT
D: .
size: once
J: TRBJ1-4
V: TRBV19

CDR3: CASRGPGQSNQPQHF
DNA: TGTGCCAGCAGGGGGCCAGGGCAGAGCAATCAGCCCCAGCATTTT
D: .
size: .
J: TRBJ1-5
V: TRBV28

CDR3: CASTYTGELFF
DNA: TGTGCCAGCACCTACACCGGGGAGCTGTTTTTT
D: .
size: .
J: TRBJ2-2
V: TRBV6-5

CDR3: CASSDQGYEQYF
DNA: TGTGCCAGCAGTGATCAGGGCTACGAGCAGTACTTC
D: .
size: .
J: TRBJ2-7
V: TRBV27

CDR3: CASMPTGRDRVLYEQYF
DNA: TGCGCCAGCATGCCCACAGGTCGGGACAGGGTCCTATACGAGCAGTACTTC
D: TRBD1
size: .
J: TRBJ2-7
V: TRBV10-2

CDR3: CASSAGQGGNSPLHF
DNA: TGTGCCAGCAGCGCCGGACAGGGAGGTAATTCACCCCTCCACTTT
D: TRBD1
size: .
J: TRBJ1-6
V: TRBV2

CDR3: CASKPGHSNYGYTF
DNA: TGTGCCAGCAAGCCAGGGCACTCTAACTATGGCTACACCTTC
D: .
size: .
J: TRBJ1-2
V: TRBV6-5

CDR3: CASSLSGQGKSVPQHF
DNA: TGTGCCAGCAGCTTATCGGGACAGGGCAAGAGTGTGCCCCAGCATTTT
D: TRBD1
size: .
J: TRBJ1-5
V: TRBV7-2

CDR3: CASSLDRGRTEAFF
DNA: TGTGCCAGCAGCTTAGACAGGGGGCGGACTGAAGCTTTCTTT
D: TRBD1
size: .
J: TRBJ1-1
V: TRBV7-8

CDR3: CASTPGAGLSYEQYF
DNA: TGTGCCAGCACGCCTGGGGCAGGGCTCTCCTACGAGCAGTACTTC
D: .
size: .
J: TRBJ2-7
V: TRBV28

CDR3: CASSSHSGLTYEQYF
DNA: TGTGCCAGCAGCTCCCACTCGGGACTTACCTACGAGCAGTACTTC
D: .
size: .
J: TRBJ2-7
V: TRBV9

CDR3: CASSSNNEQFF
DNA: TGTGCCAGCAGTTCTAACAATGAGCAGTTCTTC
D: .
size: .
J: TRBJ2-1
V: TRBV27

CDR3: CAWRSYYRGPSWDTEAFF
DNA: TGTGCCTGGAGGTCTTATTACAGGGGGCCTTCATGGGACACTGAAGCTTTCTTT
D: TRBD1
size: .
J: TRBJ1-1
V: TRBV30

CDR3: CASSVAGRRGPSTDTQYF
DNA: TGTGCCAGCAGCGTAGCAGGGAGGCGGGGCCCCAGCACAGATACGCAGTATTTT
D: .
size: .
J: TRBJ2-3
V: TRBV9

CDR3: CASSVVEGAWAEAFF
DNA: TGTGCCAGCAGTGTGGTGGAGGGGGCATGGGCTGAAGCTTTCTTT
D: TRBD1
size: .
J: TRBJ1-1
V: TRBV2

CDR3: CASSWQPVNEQFF
DNA: TGTGCCAGCAGCTGGCAACCCGTGAATGAGCAGTTCTTC
D: .
size: .
J: TRBJ2-1
V: TRBV5-6

CDR3: CASSRTGLVEPQHF
DNA: TGTGCCAGTAGTCGGACAGGGTTGGTGGAGCCCCAGCATTTT
D: TRBD1
size: .
J: TRBJ1-5
V: TRBV19